This T cell receptor beta chain emerged from a study of blood T cells in healthy people across ages. Study summary: Through template switching, about one barcoded beta molecule was captured per two T cells, as measured in model experiments. Study results and caveats: Donor CMV status, an unknown factor, possibly confounded changes in expanded clonotypes.

With 4 bases removed from V and 5 bases from J, the gap between germline ends came to 12 bases. This CDR3 is built from 14 residues. Germline V gene lookup returns CDR1 MNHNY and CDR2 SVGAGI (reference sequence). Comments on this clonotype: What it binds is not known.

Then a second PCR, running about 7 to 11 cycles, was carried out with a sample-barcoded 5' primer and a J-beta primer mix. The template-switch adaptor was a 5' adaptor with 12 random nucleotides. It tagged each cDNA molecule. TCRdb ran MiXCR on the 5' RACE reads and lists one entry per CDR3 protein. The table lists around 1.1 million distinct CDR3 sequences, 35% to 40% of them singletons. This sequence joins TRBV6-6 and TRBJ2-4; D possibly corresponds to TRBD1 (6 bases). The specimen sequenced was blood. This receptor was obtained from a man between 18 and 35 years old in good health. CDR3 DNA: TGTGCCAGCAGTTCACAGGGCTTCCAAAACATTCAGTACTTC. This sequence encodes CASSSQGFQNIQYF.